The present T cell receptor beta chain was sequenced within a study of blood T cell repertoires in COVID-19. The overall study: Spain, Italy and the United States supplied samples that represented acute and convalescent COVID-19.

Measured with immunoSEQ multiplex PCR; TCRdb has only the in-frame clones, and not every one. This sample carries under 60,000 clones, around nine tenths of them seen once, and the ten largest clones take less than 4%. The CDR3 sequence is 14 residues long. V trimming: 7 bases; J trimming: 8 bases; junction bases outside the gene matches: 9. Germline V gene sequence: CDR1 SQVTM, CDR2 ANQGSEA. The chain carries TRBV29-1 and TRBJ2-1; 12 bases line up with TRBD1. The origin of this receptor is a man in his fifties with acute or convalescent COVID-19. Sequenced: peripheral blood. The CDR3 nucleotides are TGCAGCGCTGAGGGACAGGGGGCTAGGGATGAGCAGTTCTTC. As protein: CSAEGQGARDEQFF.